These T cell receptor beta chains were read from a single sample in a study of T cell responses to AZD1222 COVID-19 vaccine. Some clones are missing from TCRdb's copy, which holds only in-frame ones; the method was immunoSEQ multiplex PCR. The sample has more than 250,000 clones, approximately 93% seen once. The sample consisted of peripheral blood, taken on day 0 of AZD1222 vaccination. The source of these receptors is an adult in good health. CDR3s include the opening cysteine and the closing phenylalanine or tryptophan. D genes are given only for firm matches. Size tells how often a clone was seen (once, few, many) or the class of an expanded clone, and some rows leave it out.

>TRBJ1-1|NA|TRBD1|TRBV2
CASSEGQGIEAFF
TGTGCCAGCAGTGAAGGACAGGGGATTGAAGCTTTCTTT
>TRBJ2-7|once|NA|TRBV3-1/TRBV3-2
CASSHRGAADEQYF
TGTGCCAGCAGCCACAGGGGAGCAGCGGACGAGCAGTACTTC
>TRBJ2-2|NA|TRBD1|TRBV9
CASSVGQGTTGELFF
TGTGCCAGCAGCGTAGGACAGGGAACCACCGGGGAGCTGTTTTTT
>TRBJ1-4|few|NA|TRBV19
CASSGIGQVNEKLFF
TGTGCCAGTAGTGGAATCGGACAAGTTAATGAAAAACTGTTTTTT
>TRBJ2-1|NA|TRBD2|TRBV18
CASSPGTSGGSEQFF
TGTGCCAGCTCACCAGGGACTAGCGGGGGATCGGAGCAGTTCTTC
>TRBJ2-1|NA|NA|TRBV7-3
CASSLLGPPSNEQFF
TGTGCCAGCAGCTTGTTGGGTCCTCCGTCCAATGAGCAGTTCTTC
>TRBJ2-1|NA|TRBD1|TRBV27
CASSLWSGTGGNEQFF
TGTGCCAGCAGTTTATGGTCTGGGACAGGGGGCAACGAGCAGTTCTTC
>TRBJ2-7|NA|NA|TRBV12-3/TRBV12-4
CASSFSGNEQYF
TGTGCCAGCAGTTTTAGTGGGAACGAGCAGTACTTC
>TRBJ1-5|NA|TRBD1|TRBV7-2
CASSSLDRGDQPQHF
TGTGCCAGCAGCAGCCTCGACAGGGGCGATCAGCCCCAGCATTTT
>TRBJ1-6|NA|NA|TRBV6-5
CASSYDFISPLHF
TGTGCCAGCAGTTACGATTTCATTTCACCCCTCCACTTT
>TRBJ1-2|NA|NA|TRBV3-1/TRBV3-2
CASSLGQGYTF
TGTGCCAGCAGCTTGGGACAAGGCTACACCTTC
>TRBJ2-1|NA|TRBD1|TRBV27
CASSLQQGYEQFF
TGTGCCAGCAGTTTGCAACAGGGGTATGAGCAGTTCTTC
>TRBJ2-5|NA|TRBD1|TRBV9
CASSEKTGSRETQYF
TGTGCCAGCAGCGAAAAGACAGGGAGCCGGGAGACCCAGTACTTC
>TRBJ1-5|NA|TRBD1|TRBV10-3
CASGGHSNQPQHF
TGTGCCTCAGGGGGCCATAGCAATCAGCCCCAGCATTTT
>TRBJ2-2|NA|NA|TRBV28
CASSNSGISTGELFF
TGTGCCAGCAGCAATTCTGGGATTTCCACCGGGGAGCTGTTTTTT
>TRBJ2-2|NA|NA|TRBV6-5
CASSYSWPGDTGELFF
TGTGCCAGCAGTTACTCCTGGCCGGGAGATACCGGGGAGCTGTTTTTT
>TRBJ1-1|NA|TRBD1|TRBV2
CASSKDRGAEAFF
TGTGCCAGCAGTAAGGACAGGGGGGCTGAAGCTTTCTTT
>TRBJ2-1|NA|TRBD2|TRBV5-4
CASSSPGTSGRRAPQFF
TGTGCCAGCAGCTCCCCCGGGACTAGCGGGAGGCGGGCGCCACAGTTCTTC
>TRBJ1-1|NA|TRBD1|TRBV5-1
CASSVGQGLNTEAFF
TGCGCCAGCAGCGTAGGACAGGGGCTGAACACTGAAGCTTTCTTT
>TRBJ2-7|NA|TRBD2|TRBV20-1
CSGGGTVEYF
TGCAGTGGGGGGGGTACGGTAGAATACTTC
>TRBJ1-1|once|TRBD1|TRBV11-3
CASSFDRDTEAFF
TGTGCCAGCAGCTTTGACAGGGACACTGAAGCTTTCTTT
>TRBJ2-3|once|TRBD2|TRBV14
CASSRLGSGRGDTQYF
TGTGCCAGCAGCCGCCTGGGTAGCGGGAGGGGAGATACGCAGTATTTT
>TRBJ2-2|NA|NA|TRBV5-1
CASSLTNTGELFF
TGCGCCAGCAGCTTGACCAACACCGGGGAGCTGTTTTTT
>TRBJ2-7|few|NA|TRBV4-1
CASSRSLTGTYEQYF
TGCGCCAGCAGCCGCAGCTTGACAGGAACCTACGAGCAGTACTTC
>TRBJ2-3|NA|NA|TRBV14
CASSQDPGRIRGFTQYF
TGTGCCAGCAGCCAAGATCCGGGACGGATAAGAGGGTTTACGCAGTATTTT
>TRBJ2-5|NA|NA|TRBV6-5
CASMGHHLQYF
TGTGCCAGCATGGGACACCACCTACAGTACTTC
>TRBJ2-7|NA|TRBD1|TRBV29-1
CSVERDRGYEQYF
TGCAGCGTTGAACGGGACAGGGGTTACGAGCAGTACTTC
>TRBJ2-7|NA|NA|TRBV28
CASSLSFYEQYF
TGTGCCAGCAGTTTAAGCTTCTACGAGCAGTACTTC